This TCR beta chain is from a study of cytomegalovirus exposure and HLA in healthy donors. Study findings and constraints: Apart from CMV serostatus, no immune exposure information was available. Later, an analysis showed that TCR beta chains associated with HLA were more clonally expanded than others that were equally common. TCR beta sequences numbering under 20,000 were associated with HLA alleles at 0.05 false discovery rate in a later analysis. Segments of the TCR beta V type were, in most cases, productive about 87% or about 30% of the time in an earlier analysis.

This CDR3 is built from 13 residues. Germline V gene sequence: CDR1 MNHNS, CDR2 SASEGT. Trimming cost V 5 bases and J 1 base, with 8 bases left between them. About this clone: Its cognate antigen is unknown.

60 Vbeta and 13 Jbeta primers were used in PCR. This table comes from immunoSEQ multiplex PCR, and its TCRdb copy is limited to in-frame clones, with some not included. The sample holds roughly 140,000 clones, around 77% seen once. The sequenced sample consisted of PBMCs. The sequence was collected from a middle-aged woman in good health and CMV-seropositive. The chain couples TRBV6-1 to TRBJ1-1; D remains unclear. CDR3 DNA: TGTGCCAGCAGTTATTGGCAGAACACTGAAGCTTTCTTT. It is translated as CASSYWQNTEAFF.